This TCR beta chain derives from a study of cytomegalovirus exposure and HLA in healthy donors. Study findings and constraints: In an earlier analysis, productive rearrangement rates for most beta V segments clustered near 90% or 30%. Reportedly, TCR beta sequences accurately predicted HLA-A and HLA-B alleles in most subjects. Sequencing depth across donors, presence/absence analyses assumed, was roughly uniform.

The CDR3 contains 17 residues. J lost 1 base, V lost 6 bases, and 13 bases had no gene match. CDR1 is ENHRY and CDR2 is SYGVKD in the germline V gene. The PCR had 60 Vbeta and 13 Jbeta primers. Authors' data handling: Later, tens of millions of unique TCR beta chains were counted in an analysis, and roughly 11 million of them were shared. The data were produced by immunoSEQ multiplex PCR, yet TCRdb's version contains in-frame clones alone and is incomplete. The D gene and trimming were derived from the DNA, and the V and J assignments and clone size from that table. The table records around 85,000 clones, 80% of them present only once. Regarding this clone: Its target is unknown.

The sample consisted of PBMCs. This clonotype originated in a man between 50 and 59 years old in good health and CMV-seropositive. This chain links TRBV10-3 with TRBJ2-3, with 7 bases identical to TRBD2. This CDR3 reads CAIRGASGPRGTDTQYF. The CDR3, as DNA: TGTGCCATCAGGGGTGCTAGCGGCCCAAGGGGCACAGATACGCAGTATTTT.